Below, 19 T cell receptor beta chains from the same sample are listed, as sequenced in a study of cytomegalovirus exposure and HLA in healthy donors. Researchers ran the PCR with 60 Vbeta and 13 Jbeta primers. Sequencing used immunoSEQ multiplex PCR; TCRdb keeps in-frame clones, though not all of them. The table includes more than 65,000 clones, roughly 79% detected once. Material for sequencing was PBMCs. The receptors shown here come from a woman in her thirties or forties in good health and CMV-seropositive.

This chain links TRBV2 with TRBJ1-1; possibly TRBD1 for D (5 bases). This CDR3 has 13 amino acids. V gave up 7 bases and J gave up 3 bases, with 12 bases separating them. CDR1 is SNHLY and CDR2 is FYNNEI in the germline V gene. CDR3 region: CASNLPGDTEAFF. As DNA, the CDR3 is TGTGCCAGCAATCTCCCGGGGGACACTGAAGCTTTCTTT.

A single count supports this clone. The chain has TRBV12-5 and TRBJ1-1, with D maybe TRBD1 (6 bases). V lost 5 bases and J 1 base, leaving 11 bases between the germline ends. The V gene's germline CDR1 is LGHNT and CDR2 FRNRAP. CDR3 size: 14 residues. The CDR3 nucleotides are TGTGCTAGTGGTGGATGGACAGCGAACACTGAAGCTTTCTTT. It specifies CASGGWTANTEAFF.

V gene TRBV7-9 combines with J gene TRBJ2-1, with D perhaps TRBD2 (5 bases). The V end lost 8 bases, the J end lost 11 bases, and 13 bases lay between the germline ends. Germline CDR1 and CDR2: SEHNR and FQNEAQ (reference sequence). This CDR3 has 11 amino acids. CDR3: CASGYSEQQFF. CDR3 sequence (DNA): TGTGCCAGCGGCTATAGCGAGCAGCAGTTCTTC.

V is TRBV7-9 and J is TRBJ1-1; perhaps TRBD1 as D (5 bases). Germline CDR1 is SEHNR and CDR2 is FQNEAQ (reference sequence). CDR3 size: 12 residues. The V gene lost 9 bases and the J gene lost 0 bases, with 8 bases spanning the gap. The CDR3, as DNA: TGTGCCAGTGGGGCGGTGAACACTGAAGCTTTCTTT. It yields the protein CASGAVNTEAFF.

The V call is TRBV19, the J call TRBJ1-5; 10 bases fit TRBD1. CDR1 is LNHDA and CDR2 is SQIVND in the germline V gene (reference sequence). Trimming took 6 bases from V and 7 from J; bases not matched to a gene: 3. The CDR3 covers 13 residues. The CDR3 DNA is TGTGCCAGTAGGACAGGGGGCGGGCAGCCCCAGCATTTT. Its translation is CASRTGGGQPQHF.

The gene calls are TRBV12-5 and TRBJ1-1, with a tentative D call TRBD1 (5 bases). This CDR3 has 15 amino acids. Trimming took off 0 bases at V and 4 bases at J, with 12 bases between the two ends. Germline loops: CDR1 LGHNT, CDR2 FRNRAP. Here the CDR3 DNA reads TGTGCTAGTGGTTTGGTACTTGGCAGGGCCACTGAAGCTTTCTTT. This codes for CASGLVLGRATEAFF.

The CDR3, as DNA: TGTGCCAGCAGTGAAGACAGGGCGGCTCCTAATGAAAAACTGTTTTTT. Its protein product is CASSEDRAAPNEKLFF. The chain couples TRBV2 to TRBJ1-4; a possible D gene is TRBD1 (6 bases). This CDR3 is built from 16 residues. Trimming shortened V by 1 base and J by 3 bases, and 12 bases separated the two germline ends. Germline CDR1 is SNHLY and CDR2 is FYNNEI.

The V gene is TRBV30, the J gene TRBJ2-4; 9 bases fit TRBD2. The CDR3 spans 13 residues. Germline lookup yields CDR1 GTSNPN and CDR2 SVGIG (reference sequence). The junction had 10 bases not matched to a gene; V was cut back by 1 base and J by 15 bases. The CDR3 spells CAWSASSGTSMYF. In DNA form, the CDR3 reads TGTGCCTGGAGTGCTTCCTCTGGGACTAGCATGTACTTC.

This chain's CDR3 is CASKGLGDRGLAGANVLTF. The DNA of the CDR3 is TGTGCCAGCAAAGGCCTTGGGGACAGGGGGCTCGCTGGGGCCAACGTCCTGACTTTC. The chain has TRBV28 and TRBJ2-6, with TRBD1 matching over 12 bases. V shed 7 bases, J shed 2 bases, and the junction held 12 bases outside the gene matches. The length of the CDR3 is 19 residues. Germline V gives CDR1 MDHEN, CDR2 SYDVKM.

The CDR3 region is CASSSFTRNRDYGYTF. The CDR3 DNA sequence: TGTGCCAGCAGCTCTTTCACGAGGAACCGCGACTATGGCTACACCTTC. The V call is TRBV5-6, the J call TRBJ1-2; D not resolved. Germline assignment: CDR1 SGHDT and CDR2 YYEEEE. CDR3 size: 16 residues. V was clipped by 3 bases and J by 3 bases, with 18 bases between them.

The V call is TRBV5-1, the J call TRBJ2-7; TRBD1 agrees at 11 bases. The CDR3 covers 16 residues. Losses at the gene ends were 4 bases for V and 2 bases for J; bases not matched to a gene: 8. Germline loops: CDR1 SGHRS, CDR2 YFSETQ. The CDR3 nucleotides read TGCGCCAGCAGCCGTACGGACAGGGGGCGAACCTACGAGCAGTACTTC. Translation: CASSRTDRGRTYEQYF. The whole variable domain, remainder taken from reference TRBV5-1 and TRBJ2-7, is KAGVTQTPRYLIKTRGQQVTLSCSPISGHRSVSWYQQTPGQGLQFLFEYFSETQRNKGNFPGRFSGRQFSNSRSEMNVSTLELGDSALYLCASSRTDRGRTYEQYFGPGTRLTVT.

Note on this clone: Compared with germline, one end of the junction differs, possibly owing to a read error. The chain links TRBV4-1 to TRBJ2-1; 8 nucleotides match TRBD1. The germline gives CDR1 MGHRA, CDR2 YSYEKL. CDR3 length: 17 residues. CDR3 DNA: TGCGCCAGCAGCCAAGATGGTGCAGGGGGCTCCCACAATGAGCAGTTCTTC. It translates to CASSQDGAGGSHNEQFF.

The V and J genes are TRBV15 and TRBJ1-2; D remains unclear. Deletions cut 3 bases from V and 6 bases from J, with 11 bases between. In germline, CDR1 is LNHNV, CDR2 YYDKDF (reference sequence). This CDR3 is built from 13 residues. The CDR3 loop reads CATSRERGNGYTF. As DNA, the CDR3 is TGTGCCACCAGCAGGGAGCGGGGAAATGGCTACACCTTC.

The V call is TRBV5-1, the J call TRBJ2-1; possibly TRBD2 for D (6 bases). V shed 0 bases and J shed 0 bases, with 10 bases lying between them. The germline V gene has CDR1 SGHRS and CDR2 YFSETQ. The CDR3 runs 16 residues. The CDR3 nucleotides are TGCGCCAGCAGCTTGGGCGGGGCAAGCTCCTACAATGAGCAGTTCTTC. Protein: CASSLGGASSYNEQFF.

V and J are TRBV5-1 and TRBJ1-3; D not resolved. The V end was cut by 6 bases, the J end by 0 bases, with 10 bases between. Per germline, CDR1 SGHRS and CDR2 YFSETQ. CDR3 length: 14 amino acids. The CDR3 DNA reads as TGCGCCAGCAAAGACACTTACTCTGGAAACACCATATATTTT. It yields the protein CASKDTYSGNTIYF.

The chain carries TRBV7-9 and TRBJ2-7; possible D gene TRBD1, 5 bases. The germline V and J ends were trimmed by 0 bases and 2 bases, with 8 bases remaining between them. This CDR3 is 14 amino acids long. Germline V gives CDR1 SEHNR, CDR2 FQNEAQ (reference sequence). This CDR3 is CASSLATVTYEQYF. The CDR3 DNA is TGTGCCAGCAGCTTAGCGACAGTGACCTACGAGCAGTACTTC.

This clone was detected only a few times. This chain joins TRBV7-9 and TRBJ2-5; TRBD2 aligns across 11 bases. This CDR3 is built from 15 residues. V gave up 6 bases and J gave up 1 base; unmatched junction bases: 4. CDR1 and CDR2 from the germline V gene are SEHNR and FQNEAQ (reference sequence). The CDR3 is CASRRLAGIQETQYF. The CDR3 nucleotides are TGTGCCAGCAGAAGACTAGCGGGGATCCAAGAGACCCAGTACTTC.

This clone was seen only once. The CDR3 DNA follows: TGTGCCAGCAGTGAGCACCCCGGAGAAGCGGGAGTATACGAGCAGTACTTC. Protein sequence: CASSEHPGEAGVYEQYF. J is TRBJ2-7 and V is TRBV2, with TRBD2 identical over 8 bases. Trimming took 3 bases from V and 4 from J; bases not matched to a gene: 14. The CDR3 has 17 amino acids. Germline CDR1 is SNHLY and CDR2 is FYNNEI.

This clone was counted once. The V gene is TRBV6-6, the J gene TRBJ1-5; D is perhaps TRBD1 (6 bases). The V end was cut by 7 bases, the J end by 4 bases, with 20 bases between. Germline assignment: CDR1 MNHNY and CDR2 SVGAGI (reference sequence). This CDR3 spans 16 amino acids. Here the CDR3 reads CASNGRGGDRNQPQHF. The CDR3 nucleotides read TGTGCCAGCAATGGCAGGGGAGGGGATAGGAATCAGCCCCAGCATTTT.